This T cell receptor (beta chain) was captured in a study of T cells after posttransplantation cyclophosphamide. Regarding the study as a whole: Recipient CMV seropositivity and CMV reactivation strongly tracked TRB clonality.

Clones were read by immunoSEQ multiplex PCR, and TCRdb kept only the in-frame ones, dropping some. The profile shows 25,000 to 35,000 clones, 80% to 95% of them singletons. The CDR3 length is 14 residues. Germline V gene lookup returns CDR1 LGHNT and CDR2 FRNRAP. V lost 1 base and J 7 bases, leaving 11 bases between the germline ends. Cells defined as naive were viable CD3+CD4+ or CD3+CD8+ and CCR7+CD45RA+CD45RO-CD95-CD27+CD28+. Peripheral blood was collected from the related graft donor on the marrow donation day. Worth noting for this clone: Its matching antigen is unknown.

The origin of this receptor is a woman aged 55-75 years in good health, CMV-negative, and a related stem cell transplant donor. Specimen: naive CD4+ T cells sorted from PBMCs. The rearrangement links TRBV12-5 to TRBJ2-1; TRBD2 is a possible D gene (6 bases). CDR3 DNA: TGTGCTAGTGGTTTGGGGCCCGGACTAAATGAGCAGTTCTTC. Translating it yields CASGLGPGLNEQFF.